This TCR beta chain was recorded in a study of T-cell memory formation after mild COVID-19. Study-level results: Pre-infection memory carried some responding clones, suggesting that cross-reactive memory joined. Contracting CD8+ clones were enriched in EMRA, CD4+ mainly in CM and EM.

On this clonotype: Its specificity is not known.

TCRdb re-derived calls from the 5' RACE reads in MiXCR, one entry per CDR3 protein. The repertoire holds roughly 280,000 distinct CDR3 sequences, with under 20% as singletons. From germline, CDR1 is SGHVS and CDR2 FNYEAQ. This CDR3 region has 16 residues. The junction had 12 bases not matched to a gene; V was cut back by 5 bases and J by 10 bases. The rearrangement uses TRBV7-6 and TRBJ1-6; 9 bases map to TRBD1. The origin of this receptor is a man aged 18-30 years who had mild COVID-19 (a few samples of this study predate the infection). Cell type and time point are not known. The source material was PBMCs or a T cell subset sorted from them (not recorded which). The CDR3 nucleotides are TGTGCCAGCAGCGGAAGCGGCGGGACAGGGTTCTCACCCCTCCACTTT. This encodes CASSGSGGTGFSPLHF.